This T cell receptor beta chain was retrieved from a study of blood T cell repertoires in COVID-19 (dated by TCRdb to 2019 to 2021). About the full investigation: Samples covering the acute and convalescent phases of COVID-19 were provided by collaborators in the United States, Italy and Spain. The prospective study material was composed of cDNA or gDNA derived from T cells, B-cell-depleted T cells, or PBMCs. Deeply sampled blood TCRbeta repertoires from subjects exposed to, actively infected with, or recovered from COVID-19 were included in the dataset. The repertoires were made available in a free public database intended to serve as a resource for research on the immune response to SARS-CoV-2. The samples were drawn from two sources: the first 160 participants of the ongoing ImmuneRACE study, and some 1,300 subjects contributed by 6 global collaborators. The sample metadata nearly always contained a de-identified subject ID, COVID-19 status, age in years and sex. Where available, HLA class I and class II types were taken from metadata supplied by the sample provider and were not determined by assay-based typing.

TCRbeta CDR3 regions were amplified from genomic DNA by means of the immunoSEQ Assay, a bias-controlled multiplex PCR. As for the authors' bioinformatics: Nucleated cell counts per sample were estimated from amplification of reference gene primers within the assay. Sequence reads were collapsed and filtered to measure the absolute abundance of every unique TCRbeta CDR3 rearrangement. For each sample, productive Simpson clonality was calculated by taking the square root of Simpson's diversity index across productive rearrangements. Imported from immuneACCESS, the table was reduced by TCRdb to in-frame sequences with V and J called. These copies leave out some clones; in studies compared against another copy, an unresolved V gene accounts for under half, and the cause of the remainder is not known. V, J and clone size reflect that table, while D and trimming were determined from the DNA. The sample has 310,000 or so clones on record, around 80% of them singletons. Approximately 1.2% of the sample is held by the ten biggest clonotypes.

A word on this clone: Its antigen has not been determined. No base-level quality is on record; no much larger clone is a single base apart.

Results and caveats for the whole study, not just this receptor: Clinical and demographic metadata were provided uncurated, with the amount varying by source and participant.

The CDR3, cysteine through phenylalanine, is 16 amino acids long. Of all the DNA, just the CDR3 is kept, 48 bases in frame from base 1. Via the germline V gene, CDR1 is MGHRA and CDR2 YSYEKL. V is shortened by 4 bases, J by 0 bases, and the region joining them spans 13 bases. Collaborating institutions collected whole blood in K2EDTA tubes following their own protocols. For TCRbeta analysis, collaborators shipped samples as frozen whole blood, isolated PBMCs, or DNA extracted from either of those sample types. The source of this sequence is a woman between 45 and 65 years old with acute or convalescent COVID-19. The receptor chain draws on TRBV4-1 and TRBJ1-3, with the D gene not confidently named. Material for sequencing was peripheral blood. The DNA is as follows: TGCGCCAGCAGCCCTTCCGACCGGAGCTCTGGAAACACCATATATTTT. Protein translation: CASSPSDRSSGNTIYF.